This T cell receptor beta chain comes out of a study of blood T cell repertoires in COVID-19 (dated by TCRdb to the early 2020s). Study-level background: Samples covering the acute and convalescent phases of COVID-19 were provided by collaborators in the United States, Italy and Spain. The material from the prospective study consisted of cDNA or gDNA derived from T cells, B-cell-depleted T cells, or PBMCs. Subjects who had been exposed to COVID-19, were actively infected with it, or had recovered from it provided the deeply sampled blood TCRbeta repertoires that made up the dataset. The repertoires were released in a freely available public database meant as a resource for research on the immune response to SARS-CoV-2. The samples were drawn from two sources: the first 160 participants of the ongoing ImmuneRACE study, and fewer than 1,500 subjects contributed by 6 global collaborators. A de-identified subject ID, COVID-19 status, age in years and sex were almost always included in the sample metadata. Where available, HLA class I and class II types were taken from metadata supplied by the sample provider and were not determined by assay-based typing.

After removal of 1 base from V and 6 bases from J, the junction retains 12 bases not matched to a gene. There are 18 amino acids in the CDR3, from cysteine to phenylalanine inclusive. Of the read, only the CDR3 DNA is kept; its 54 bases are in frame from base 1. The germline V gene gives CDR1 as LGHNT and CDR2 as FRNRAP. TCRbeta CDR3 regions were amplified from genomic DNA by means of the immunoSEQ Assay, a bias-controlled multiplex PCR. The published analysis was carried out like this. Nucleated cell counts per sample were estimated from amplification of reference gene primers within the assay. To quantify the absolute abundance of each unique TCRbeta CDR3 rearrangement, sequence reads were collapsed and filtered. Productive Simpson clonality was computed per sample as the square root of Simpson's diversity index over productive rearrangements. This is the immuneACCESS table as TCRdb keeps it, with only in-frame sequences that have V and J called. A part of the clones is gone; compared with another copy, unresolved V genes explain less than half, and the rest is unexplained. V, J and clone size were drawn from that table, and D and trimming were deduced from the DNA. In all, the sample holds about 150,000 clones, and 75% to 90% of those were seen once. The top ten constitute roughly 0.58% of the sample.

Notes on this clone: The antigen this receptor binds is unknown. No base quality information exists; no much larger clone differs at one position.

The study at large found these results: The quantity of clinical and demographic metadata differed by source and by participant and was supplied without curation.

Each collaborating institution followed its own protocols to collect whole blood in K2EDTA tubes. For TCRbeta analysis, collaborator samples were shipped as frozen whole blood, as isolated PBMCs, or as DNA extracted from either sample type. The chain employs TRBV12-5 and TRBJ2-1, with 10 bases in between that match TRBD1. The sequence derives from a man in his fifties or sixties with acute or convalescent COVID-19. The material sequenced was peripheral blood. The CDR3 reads CASGLGRAGTGESNEQFF. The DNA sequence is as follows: TGTGCTAGTGGTTTGGGAAGAGCCGGGACAGGGGAGTCCAATGAGCAGTTCTTC.